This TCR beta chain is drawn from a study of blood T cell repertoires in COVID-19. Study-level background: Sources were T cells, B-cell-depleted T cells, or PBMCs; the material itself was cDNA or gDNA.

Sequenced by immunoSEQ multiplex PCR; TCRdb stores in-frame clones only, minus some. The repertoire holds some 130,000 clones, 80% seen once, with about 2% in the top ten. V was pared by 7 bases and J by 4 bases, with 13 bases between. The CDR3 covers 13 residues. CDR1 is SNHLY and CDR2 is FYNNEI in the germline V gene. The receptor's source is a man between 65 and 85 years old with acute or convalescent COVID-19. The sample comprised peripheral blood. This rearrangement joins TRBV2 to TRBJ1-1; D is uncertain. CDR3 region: CASIVARGTEAFF. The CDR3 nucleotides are TGTGCCAGCATTGTGGCTCGGGGCACTGAAGCTTTCTTT.